One and the same sample provided the 9 T cell receptor beta chains below, sequenced in a study of blood T cell repertoires in COVID-19. Sequenced by immunoSEQ multiplex PCR; TCRdb stores in-frame clones only, minus some. Counted here are 32,000 or so clones, about 88% occurring once; the ten biggest clones make up 50% to 70%. The sequencing sample was made of peripheral blood. Receptor source: a man aged 70-80 years with acute or convalescent COVID-19.

The chain combines TRBV9 with TRBJ1-1; possible D gene TRBD1, 5 bases. Germline CDR1 reads SGDLS; CDR2 reads YYNGEE. Deletions cut 0 bases from V and 4 bases from J, with 13 bases between. This CDR3 has 15 amino acids. CDR3 coding DNA: TGTGCCAGCAGCGTAGTGGTGGGTAGGGGCACTGAAGCTTTCTTT. It codes for CASSVVVGRGTEAFF.

The chain links TRBV6-5 to TRBJ1-1; tentative D call: TRBD1 (6 bases). The ends were cut back, 6 bases at V and 1 base at J, with 12 bases in the middle. Germline V lookup: CDR1 MNHEY, CDR2 SVGAGI. The CDR3 sequence is 14 residues long. CDR3 nucleotide sequence: TGTGCCAGCAGAGCGGGGGGCGGGAACACTGAAGCTTTCTTT. Its translation: CASRAGGGNTEAFF.

V is TRBV5-1 and J is TRBJ1-1; D remains unclear. Per germline, CDR1 SGHRS and CDR2 YFSETQ. Trimming left V 2 bases short and J 3 bases short, with 11 bases between. This CDR3 has 14 amino acids. The chain's CDR3 is CASSFSGGHTEAFF. CDR3 DNA: TGCGCCAGCAGCTTCAGTGGAGGCCACACTGAAGCTTTCTTT.

This chain uses TRBV7-2 with TRBJ2-1; TRBD2 matches 11 bases. V trimming: 3 bases; J trimming: 4 bases; junction bases outside the gene matches: 5. The CDR3 is 16 residues long. Germline CDR1 and CDR2: SGHTA and FQGNSA. CDR3 region: CASSFMGLAEYNEQFF. In nucleotides, the CDR3 is TGTGCCAGCAGCTTTATGGGACTAGCGGAATACAATGAGCAGTTCTTC.

This chain connects TRBV6-5 to TRBJ1-3; 8 nucleotides match TRBD1. The CDR3 totals 15 residues. CDR1 and CDR2 from the germline V gene are MNHEY and SVGAGI. V lost 6 bases, J lost 8 bases, and 12 bases stayed unmatched. The CDR3 bases are TGTGCCAGCAGCCTGGACAGGGCCGCTTTGGACACCATATATTTT. It specifies CASSLDRAALDTIYF.

This clone was picked up one time. The rearrangement joins TRBV30 to TRBJ2-3, with D perhaps matching TRBD2 (7 bases). This CDR3 is built from 13 residues. The V gene's germline CDR1 is GTSNPN and CDR2 SVGIG (reference sequence). The V end lost 8 bases, the J end lost 6 bases, and 18 bases lay between the germline ends. The CDR3 DNA reads as TGTGCCGGGGGCGGGAGTTTGGTTGATACGCAGTATTTT. As protein: CAGGGSLVDTQYF. Complete variable domain (other parts from reference TRBV30 and TRBJ2-3): SQTIHQWPATLVQPVGSPLSLECTVEGTSNPNLYWYRQAAGRGLQLLFYSVGIGQISSEVPQNLSASRPQDRQFILSSKKLLLSDSGFYLCAGGGSLVDTQYFGPGTRLTVL.

The rearrangement uses TRBV3-1 (or the pseudogene TRBV3-2) and TRBJ2-1, with 7 bases lining up with TRBD2. The CDR3 extends over 14 amino acids. CDR1 LGHDT and CDR2 YNNKEL come from the germline V gene (reference sequence). Trimming at V came to 0 bases and at J to 13 bases, leaving 9 bases not matched to a gene. Here the CDR3 reads CASSQEFTGGRQFF. Here the CDR3 DNA reads TGTGCCAGCAGCCAAGAATTTACGGGGGGTCGACAGTTCTTC.

The chain recombines TRBV5-1 with TRBJ2-3; TRBD2 aligns across 9 bases. Per the germline V gene, CDR1 is SGHRS and CDR2 is YFSETQ. The CDR3 contains 17 residues. J lost 0 bases, V lost 0 bases, and 5 bases had no gene match. The CDR3 sequence is CASSLGPGLASTDTQYF. The CDR3 coding sequence is TGCGCCAGCAGCTTGGGGCCGGGACTAGCTAGCACAGATACGCAGTATTTT. Combining the CDR3 with reference TRBV5-1 and TRBJ2-3 gives the whole variable domain KAGVTQTPRYLIKTRGQQVTLSCSPISGHRSVSWYQQTPGQGLQFLFEYFSETQRNKGNFPGRFSGRQFSNSRSEMNVSTLELGDSALYLCASSLGPGLASTDTQYFGPGTRLTVL.

The gene calls are TRBV10-3 and TRBJ2-7; the match to TRBD1 covers 7 bases. The CDR3 has 14 amino acids. With 3 bases clipped from V and 3 bases from J, the junction kept 5 bases outside the gene matches. Per the germline V gene, CDR1 is ENHRY and CDR2 is SYGVKD. Written as DNA, the CDR3 is TGTGCCATCAGTGAAGCAGGGACAGTCTACGAGCAGTACTTC. It codes for CAISEAGTVYEQYF.